Reported below is one T cell receptor (beta chain). The authors reverse transcribed roughly 0.5 to 1 ug RNA with random hexamers. The authors amplified TCR beta CDR3 across 54 Vbeta and 13 Jbeta using immunoSEQ multiplex PCR. TCRdb reanalysed the immunoSEQ multiplex PCR reads using MiXCR and keeps one entry per CDR3 protein. The repertoire consists of roughly 150,000 distinct CDR3 sequences, with 90% to 95% occurring once and the leading ten covering around 0.08%. The T cells that were sequenced for TCR beta were CD8+ and CD4+ cells from blood. Age- and sex-matched healthy donors served as the control group. The CD8+ and CD4+ T cells were negatively isolated, with the TEMRA cells enriched by FACS. This record belongs to a study of CD8 T cells in Susac syndrome. V was clipped by 1 base and J by 4 bases, with 11 bases between them. This CDR3 is 15 amino acids long. The germline CDR1 and CDR2 sequences are SGHAT and FQNNGV.

Sequenced: CD4+ T cells from PBMCs. The sequence was obtained from a human donor in good health. The rearrangement links TRBV11-2 to TRBJ1-5; weak D call: TRBD1 (5 bases). The CDR3 nucleotides are TGTGCCAGCAGCTTAGGGCAGGGAGTTAATCAGCCCCAGCATTTT. The encoded protein is CASSLGQGVNQPQHF.